These 20 T cell receptor beta chains came from one sample sequenced in a study of blood T cell repertoires in COVID-19. Generated by immunoSEQ multiplex PCR, the TCRdb table keeps only in-frame clones and is missing some. This sample has under 25,000 clones, with 87% found just once. The sample comprised peripheral blood. The receptors here all came from a human donor with active COVID-19. The donor label of this sample is uncertain.

V usage is TRBV24-1 and J usage is TRBJ2-5; 11 bases are shared with TRBD1. V trimming: 4 bases; J trimming: 7 bases; junction bases outside the gene matches: 10. Germline-derived CDR1 and CDR2 are KGHDR and SFDVKD. The CDR3 totals 16 residues. CDR3 in amino acids: CATSDARTGGRRTQYF. Here the CDR3 DNA reads TGTGCCACCAGTGACGCCCGGACAGGGGGCCGCCGGACCCAGTACTTC.

The V call is TRBV7-2, the J call TRBJ1-4; 7 bases align to TRBD1. Germline trimming cut 5 bases from V and 3 bases from J; bases unmatched to any gene: 6. The CDR3 covers 15 residues. Germline V gene sequence: CDR1 SGHTA, CDR2 FQGNSA. The CDR3 loop is CASSTYRGSNEKLFF. The CDR3 bases are TGTGCCAGCAGCACTTACAGGGGCTCTAATGAAAAACTGTTTTTT.

The gene calls are TRBV3-1 (or the pseudogene TRBV3-2) and TRBJ2-7, with 13 bases matching TRBD2. This CDR3 is 15 amino acids long. CDR1 and CDR2 (germline): LGHDT, YNNKEL (reference sequence). V was clipped by 4 bases and J by 5 bases; unmatched bases: 5. CDR3 amino acids: CASSLPTSGRDEQYF. In nucleotides, the CDR3 is TGTGCCAGCAGCCTCCCTACTAGCGGGAGGGACGAGCAGTACTTC.

The V and J genes are TRBV7-6 and TRBJ2-1, with 7 bases matching TRBD2. The junction had 8 bases not matched to a gene; V was cut back by 3 bases and J by 6 bases. CDR1 SGHVS and CDR2 FNYEAQ come from the germline V gene. The CDR3 is 15 amino acids. Written as DNA, the CDR3 is TGTGCCAGCAGCTTGGGGACTAACAAACTCAATGAGCAGTTCTTC. Amino acids: CASSLGTNKLNEQFF.

This clone is judged medium-sized. This chain links TRBV9 with TRBJ2-1, with 10 positions matching TRBD2. The CDR3 contains 16 residues. The V gene end was trimmed by 3 bases and the J gene end by 7 bases; junction bases not matched to a gene: 10. The germline gives CDR1 SGDLS, CDR2 YYNGEE. The CDR3 region has the DNA TGTGCCAGCAGCGACCGGACTAGCGGAACTAATAATGAGCAGTTCTTC. It codes for CASSDRTSGTNNEQFF.

CDR3 DNA: TGTGCCAGCAGTTCACGGGAGGGACATCATACGCAGTATTTT. Translating gives CASSSREGHHTQYF. The chain joins TRBV11-3 to TRBJ2-3, with TRBD2 identical over 8 bases. The CDR3 is made up of 14 amino acids. V lost 6 bases, J lost 7 bases, and 9 bases stayed unmatched. Germline V lookup: CDR1 SGHNT, CDR2 YENEEA.

V usage is TRBV12-3 or TRBV12-4 and J usage is TRBJ2-7; TRBD1 matches 7 bases. Unmatched junction bases numbered 8, after V lost 6 bases and J lost 6 bases. This CDR3 comprises 13 residues. The CDR3 here is CASRRDSPGEQYF. The CDR3, as DNA: TGTGCCAGCAGGAGGGACAGCCCTGGCGAGCAGTACTTC.

The table lists this clone with a count of one. This chain uses TRBV11-3 with TRBJ2-7, with 10 bases fitting TRBD1. V gave up 1 base and J gave up 6 bases; unmatched junction bases: 12. The CDR3 extends over 17 amino acids. Germline CDR1 reads SGHNT; CDR2 reads YENEEA. The CDR3 nucleotides read TGTGCCAGCAGCTTAGCCTTTGCCGGGACAGGGGTTCTCGAGCAGTACTTC. Encoded protein: CASSLAFAGTGVLEQYF.

The J gene is TRBJ1-2, the V gene TRBV28; D gene unclear. CDR1 and CDR2 from the germline V gene are MDHEN and SYDVKM. This CDR3 contains 13 residues. Trimming shortened V by 6 bases and J by 5 bases, and 13 bases separated the two germline ends. This CDR3 reads CASSPRGPYGYTF. The CDR3 DNA sequence: TGTGCCAGCAGCCCCAGAGGTCCTTATGGCTACACCTTC.

J is TRBJ2-7 and V is TRBV5-4; D is uncertain. The CDR3 is 15 amino acids. Trimming pared 4 bases from V and 4 bases from J, leaving 18 bases between. Germline CDR1 and CDR2: SGHNT and YYREEE (reference sequence). In DNA form, the CDR3 reads TGTGCCAGCAGCCCGGATCCGGGTTCACATTACGAGCAGTACTTC. Translation: CASSPDPGSHYEQYF.

This rearrangement joins TRBV10-3 to TRBJ2-5, with D possibly being TRBD1 (6 bases). The germline CDR1 and CDR2 sequences are ENHRY and SYGVKD. The CDR3 runs 14 residues. The germline V and J ends were trimmed by 2 bases and 0 bases, with 7 bases remaining between them. The CDR3 protein is CAISETGYQETQYF. CDR3 DNA sequence: TGTGCCATCAGTGAGACAGGGTACCAAGAGACCCAGTACTTC.

The genes are TRBV11-3 and TRBJ1-6; the D gene is possibly TRBD1 (5 bases). The CDR3 extends over 14 amino acids. Germline V gene sequence: CDR1 SGHNT, CDR2 YENEEA. V gave up 1 base and J gave up 8 bases, with 9 bases separating them. CDR3 amino acids: CASSLGQKDSPLHF. The CDR3 DNA reads TGTGCCAGCAGCTTAGGACAGAAGGATTCACCCCTCCACTTT.

The V call is TRBV7-8, the J call TRBJ1-5; possibly TRBD1 for D (6 bases). The CDR3 covers 15 residues. CDR1 SGHVS and CDR2 FQNEAQ come from the germline V gene. Trimming left V 3 bases short and J 5 bases short, with 14 bases between. The CDR3 DNA is TGTGCCAGCAGCTTCGGACCTGGACAGTATCAGCCCCAGCATTTT. The encoded protein is CASSFGPGQYQPQHF.

The chain links TRBV30 to TRBJ2-7; D remains unclear. V lost 1 base, J lost 3 bases, and 7 bases lay in between. CDR3 length: 12 residues. CDR1 and CDR2 (germline): GTSNPN, SVGIG (reference sequence). CDR3 in amino acids: CAWSGPSYEQYF. The CDR3, as DNA: TGTGCCTGGAGTGGTCCGAGCTACGAGCAGTACTTC.

This rearrangement joins TRBV11-1 to TRBJ2-7; no clear D. The CDR3 consists of 13 residues. CDR1 and CDR2 from the germline V gene are SGHAT and FQDESV (reference sequence). The germline V and J ends were trimmed by 4 bases and 4 bases, with 11 bases remaining between them. This CDR3 reads CASSSPAVYEQYF. As DNA, the CDR3 is TGTGCCAGCAGCTCCCCCGCGGTGTACGAGCAGTACTTC.

This sequence joins TRBV3-1 (or the pseudogene TRBV3-2) and TRBJ2-3, with 7 bases identical to TRBD2. This CDR3 is built from 18 residues. Germline values: CDR1 LGHDT, CDR2 YNNKEL (reference sequence). Losses at the gene ends were 0 bases for V and 8 bases for J; bases not matched to a gene: 17. CDR3 loop: CASSQELLSRGGSVTQYF. As DNA, the CDR3 is TGTGCCAGCAGCCAAGAGCTTCTGTCCCGCGGGGGATCGGTTACGCAGTATTTT.

This chain joins TRBV29-1 and TRBJ2-5; the D gene is possibly TRBD1 (5 bases). Deletions cut 8 bases from V and 4 bases from J, with 17 bases between. Germline values: CDR1 SQVTM, CDR2 ANQGSEA. This CDR3 region has 13 residues. The CDR3 DNA reads as TGCAGCCTGGCAGGGTCCTGGGGAGAGACCCAGTACTTC. Translated: CSLAGSWGETQYF.

CDR3 bases: TGCGCCAGCAGCCAAGATCGCGGGGTAGCGGGACGAAATGAGCAGTTCTTC. Translation gives CASSQDRGVAGRNEQFF. This rearrangement joins TRBV4-3 to TRBJ2-1, with 8 nucleotides matching TRBD2. J lost 7 bases, V lost 0 bases, and 11 bases had no gene match. The CDR3 consists of 17 residues. CDR1 and CDR2 from the germline V gene are LGHNA and YSLEER.

J is TRBJ2-2 and V is TRBV9, with 8 bases lining up with TRBD2. This CDR3 region has 18 residues. J gave up 5 bases and V 0 bases, and 12 bases lay outside the gene matches. Germline V lookup: CDR1 SGDLS, CDR2 YYNGEE. CDR3 DNA: TGTGCCAGCAGCGTAGAGGGAGAATTCGGGAGGGGGACCGGGGAGCTGTTTTTT. It encodes CASSVEGEFGRGTGELFF.

V gene TRBV28 combines with J gene TRBJ1-5, with 8 nucleotides matching TRBD1. Germline V CDR1 and CDR2: MDHEN, SYDVKM. V shed 3 bases and J 4 bases; nucleotides not matched to a gene: 5. The length of the CDR3 is 15 residues. The CDR3 reads CASSFPGTGNQPQHF. The CDR3 region has the DNA TGTGCCAGCAGTTTCCCTGGGACAGGAAATCAGCCCCAGCATTTT. Variable domain in full (rest from reference TRBV28 and TRBJ1-5): DVKVTQSSRYLVKRTGEKVFLECVQDMDHENMFWYRQDPGLGLRLIYFSYDVKMKEKGDIPEGYSVSREKKERFSLILESASTNQTSMYLCASSFPGTGNQPQHFGDGTRLSIL.